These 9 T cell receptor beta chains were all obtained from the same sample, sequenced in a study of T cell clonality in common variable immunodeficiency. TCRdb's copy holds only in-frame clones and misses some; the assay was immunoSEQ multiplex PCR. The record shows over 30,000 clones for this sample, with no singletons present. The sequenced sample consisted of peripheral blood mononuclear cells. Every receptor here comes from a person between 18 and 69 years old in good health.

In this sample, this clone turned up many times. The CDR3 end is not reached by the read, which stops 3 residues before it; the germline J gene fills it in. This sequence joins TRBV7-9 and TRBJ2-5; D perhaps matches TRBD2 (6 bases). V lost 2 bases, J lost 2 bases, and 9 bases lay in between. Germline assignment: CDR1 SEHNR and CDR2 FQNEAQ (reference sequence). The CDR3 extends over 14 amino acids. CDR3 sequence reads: CASSLSREQETQYF. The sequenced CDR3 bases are TGTGCCAGCAGCTTATCGCGGGAACAAGAGACC. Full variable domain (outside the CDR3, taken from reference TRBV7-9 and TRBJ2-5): DTGVSQNPRHKITKRGQNVTFRCDPISEHNRLYWYRQTLGQGPEFLTYFQNEAQLEKSRLLSDRFSAERPKGSFSTLEIQRTEQGDSAMYLCASSLSREQETQYFGPGTRLLVL.

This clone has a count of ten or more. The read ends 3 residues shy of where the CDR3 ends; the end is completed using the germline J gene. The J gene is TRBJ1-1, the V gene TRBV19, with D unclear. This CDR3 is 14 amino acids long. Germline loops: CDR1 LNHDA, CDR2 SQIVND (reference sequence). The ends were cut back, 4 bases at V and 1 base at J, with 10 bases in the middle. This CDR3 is CASSRKGRNTEAFF. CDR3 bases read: TGTGCCAGTAGTAGGAAGGGTCGGAACACTGAA.

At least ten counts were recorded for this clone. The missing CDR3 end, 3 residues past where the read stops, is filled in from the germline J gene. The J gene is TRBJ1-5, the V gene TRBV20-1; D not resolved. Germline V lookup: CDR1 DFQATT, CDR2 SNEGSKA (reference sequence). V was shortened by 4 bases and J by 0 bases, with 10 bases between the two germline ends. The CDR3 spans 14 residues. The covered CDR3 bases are TGCAGTGCTAACCCGACAACTAGCAATCAGCCC. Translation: CSANPTTSNQP. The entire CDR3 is CSANPTTSNQPQHF.

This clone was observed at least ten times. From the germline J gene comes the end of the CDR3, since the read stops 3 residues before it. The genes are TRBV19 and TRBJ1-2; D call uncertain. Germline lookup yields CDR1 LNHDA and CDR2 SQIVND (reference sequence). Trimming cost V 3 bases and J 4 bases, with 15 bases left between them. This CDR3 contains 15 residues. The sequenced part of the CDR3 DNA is TGTGCCAGTAGTATGAGGGCAGATCTGTCCTATGGC. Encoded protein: CASSMRADLSYG. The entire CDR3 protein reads CASSMRADLSYGYTF. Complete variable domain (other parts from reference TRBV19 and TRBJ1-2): DGGITQSPKYLFRKEGQNVTLSCEQNLNHDAMYWYRQDPGQGLRLIYYSQIVNDFQKGDIAEGYSVSREKKESFPLTVTSAQKNPTAFYLCASSMRADLSYGYTFGSGTRLTVV.

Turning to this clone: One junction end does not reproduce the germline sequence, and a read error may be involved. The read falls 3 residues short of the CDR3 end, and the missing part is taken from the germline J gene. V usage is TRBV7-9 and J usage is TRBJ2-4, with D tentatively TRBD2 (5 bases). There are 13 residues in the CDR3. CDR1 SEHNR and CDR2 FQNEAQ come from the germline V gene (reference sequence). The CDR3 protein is CSSSSLGRETQYF. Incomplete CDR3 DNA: TGTTCCAGCAGCTCACTAGGAAGGGAGACT.

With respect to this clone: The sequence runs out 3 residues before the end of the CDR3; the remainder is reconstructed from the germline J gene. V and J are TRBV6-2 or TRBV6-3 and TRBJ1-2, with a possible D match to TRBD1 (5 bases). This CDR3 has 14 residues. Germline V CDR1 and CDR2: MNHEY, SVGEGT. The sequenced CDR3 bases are TGTGCCAGCAGTTACTTGGGGGGGAAATACGAC. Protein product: CASSYLGGKYD. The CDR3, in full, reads CASSYLGGKYDYTF.

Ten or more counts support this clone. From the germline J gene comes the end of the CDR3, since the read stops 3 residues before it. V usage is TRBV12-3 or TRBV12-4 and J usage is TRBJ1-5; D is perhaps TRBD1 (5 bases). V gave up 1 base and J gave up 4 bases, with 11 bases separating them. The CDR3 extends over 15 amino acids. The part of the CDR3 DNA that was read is TGTGCCAGCAGTTTAGGGTCAGGGAAAAATCAGCCC. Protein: CASSLGSGKNQP. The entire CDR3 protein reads CASSLGSGKNQPQHF.

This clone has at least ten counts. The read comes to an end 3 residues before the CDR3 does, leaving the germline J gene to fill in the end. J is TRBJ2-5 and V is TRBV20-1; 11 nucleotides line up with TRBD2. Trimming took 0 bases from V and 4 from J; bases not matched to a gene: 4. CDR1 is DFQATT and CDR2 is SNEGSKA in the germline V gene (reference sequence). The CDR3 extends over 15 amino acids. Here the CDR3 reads CSARDMGLAAETQYF. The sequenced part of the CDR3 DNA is TGCAGTGCTAGAGATATGGGACTAGCGGCAGAGACC.

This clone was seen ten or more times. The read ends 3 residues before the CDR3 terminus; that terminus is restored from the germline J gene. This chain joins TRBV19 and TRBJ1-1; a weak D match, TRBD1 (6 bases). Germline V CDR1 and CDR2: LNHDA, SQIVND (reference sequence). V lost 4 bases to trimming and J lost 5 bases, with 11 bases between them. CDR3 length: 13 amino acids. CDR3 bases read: TGTGCCAGTAGTACAACGAGGGGGACTGAA. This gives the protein CASSTTRGTE. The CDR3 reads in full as CASSTTRGTEAFF.